A selection of T cell receptor beta chains follows, all from one sample in a study of cytomegalovirus exposure and HLA in healthy donors. Clones were read by immunoSEQ multiplex PCR, and TCRdb kept only the in-frame ones, dropping some. The sample consists of roughly 120,000 clones, approximately 72% of them appearing once. The sequenced sample was PBMCs. These receptor sequences come from a man aged 55 to 70 in good health and CMV-seropositive. Both conserved end residues are part of each CDR3. Fields, in order: V gene, D gene, J gene, clone size, CDR3 length, CDR3 protein, CDR3 DNA. The D gene is left open where the match is weak. Clone size is given for some rows only: seen once, a few or many times, or a class if the clone is expanded.

V gene: TRBV9
D gene: .
J gene: TRBJ1-4
clone size: .
CDR3 length: 14
CDR3 protein: CASSPGWSNEKLFF
CDR3 DNA: TGTGCCAGCAGCCCAGGGTGGTCTAATGAAAAACTGTTTTTT

V gene: TRBV18
D gene: .
J gene: TRBJ2-2
clone size: .
CDR3 length: 16
CDR3 protein: CASSPVGRGSTGELFF
CDR3 DNA: TGTGCCAGCTCACCCGTCGGTAGGGGGAGCACCGGGGAGCTGTTTTTT

V gene: TRBV4-1
D gene: TRBD1
J gene: TRBJ2-5
clone size: few
CDR3 length: 16
CDR3 protein: CASSQGITGGGETQYF
CDR3 DNA: TGCGCCAGCAGCCAAGGAATTACAGGGGGCGGGGAGACCCAGTACTTC

V gene: TRBV10-1
D gene: .
J gene: TRBJ2-1
clone size: .
CDR3 length: 14
CDR3 protein: CASSTIRSYNEQFF
CDR3 DNA: TGCGCCTCTTCGACAATTCGCTCCTACAATGAGCAGTTCTTC

V gene: TRBV30
D gene: .
J gene: TRBJ1-1
clone size: .
CDR3 length: 13
CDR3 protein: CAWSVDRNTEAFF
CDR3 DNA: TGTGCCTGGAGTGTGGACAGGAACACTGAAGCTTTCTTT

V gene: TRBV4-1
D gene: TRBD2
J gene: TRBJ2-3
clone size: .
CDR3 length: 16
CDR3 protein: CASSQEGGLAGDTQYF
CDR3 DNA: TGCGCCAGCAGCCAAGAGGGAGGACTAGCGGGAGATACGCAGTATTTT

V gene: TRBV18
D gene: TRBD1
J gene: TRBJ2-5
clone size: once
CDR3 length: 15
CDR3 protein: CASSLGQGIVETQYF
CDR3 DNA: TGTGCCAGCTCCCTGGGACAGGGCATAGTGGAGACCCAGTACTTC

V gene: TRBV30
D gene: .
J gene: TRBJ2-1
clone size: .
CDR3 length: 14
CDR3 protein: CAWTRGGTYNEQFF
CDR3 DNA: TGTGCCTGGACTCGTGGCGGGACCTACAATGAGCAGTTCTTC

V gene: TRBV11-2
D gene: .
J gene: TRBJ2-5
clone size: .
CDR3 length: 11
CDR3 protein: CASSPRETQYF
CDR3 DNA: TGTGCCAGCAGCCCCAGAGAGACCCAGTACTTC

V gene: TRBV6-5
D gene: TRBD1
J gene: TRBJ1-1
clone size: .
CDR3 length: 14
CDR3 protein: CASSRTRGDTEAFF
CDR3 DNA: TGTGCCAGCAGCAGAACCAGGGGGGACACTGAAGCTTTCTTT

V gene: TRBV4-2
D gene: .
J gene: TRBJ1-2
clone size: .
CDR3 length: 13
CDR3 protein: CASSQESVYGYTF
CDR3 DNA: TGTGCCAGCAGCCAAGAGTCAGTCTATGGCTACACCTTC

V gene: TRBV5-5
D gene: TRBD2
J gene: TRBJ2-2
clone size: .
CDR3 length: 16
CDR3 protein: CASSLLAGDNTGELFF
CDR3 DNA: TGTGCCAGCAGCTTACTAGCGGGAGATAACACCGGGGAGCTGTTTTTT

V gene: TRBV30
D gene: TRBD2
J gene: TRBJ2-2
clone size: .
CDR3 length: 19
CDR3 protein: CAWTRRRLAGVQNTGELFF
CDR3 DNA: TGTGCCTGGACCCGTCGGAGACTAGCGGGGGTACAGAACACCGGGGAGCTGTTTTTT

V gene: TRBV15
D gene: TRBD2
J gene: TRBJ2-3
clone size: .
CDR3 length: 15
CDR3 protein: CATSSRAGVEDTQYF
CDR3 DNA: TGTGCCACCAGCAGCCGGGCGGGAGTCGAAGATACGCAGTATTTT

V gene: TRBV7-8
D gene: .
J gene: TRBJ2-7
clone size: .
CDR3 length: 13
CDR3 protein: CASSLTGRYEQYF
CDR3 DNA: TGTGCCAGCAGCTTGACAGGGAGGTACGAGCAGTACTTC

V gene: TRBV27
D gene: .
J gene: TRBJ1-2
clone size: few
CDR3 length: 15
CDR3 protein: CASSSLPRVPNGYTF
CDR3 DNA: TGTGCCAGCAGTTCCCTCCCCAGGGTACCGAATGGCTACACCTTC

V gene: TRBV4-1
D gene: .
J gene: TRBJ2-3
clone size: .
CDR3 length: 17
CDR3 protein: CASSQDGFGAGTDTQYF
CDR3 DNA: TGCGCCAGCAGCCAAGACGGGTTCGGAGCTGGCACAGATACGCAGTATTTT

V gene: TRBV5-1
D gene: TRBD2
J gene: TRBJ2-3
clone size: few
CDR3 length: 16
CDR3 protein: CASSPIAGAGTDTQYF
CDR3 DNA: TGCGCCAGCAGCCCCATTGCGGGAGCTGGAACAGATACGCAGTATTTT

V gene: TRBV7-8
D gene: .
J gene: TRBJ1-3
clone size: few
CDR3 length: 13
CDR3 protein: CASSSVGGNTIYF
CDR3 DNA: TGTGCCAGCAGCTCTGTCGGGGGAAACACCATATATTTT

V gene: TRBV28
D gene: TRBD1
J gene: TRBJ2-7
clone size: .
CDR3 length: 13
CDR3 protein: CASRHRDSSEQYF
CDR3 DNA: TGTGCCAGCAGACACCGGGACAGTAGCGAGCAGTACTTC

V gene: TRBV30
D gene: .
J gene: TRBJ1-3
clone size: .
CDR3 length: 13
CDR3 protein: CAWSPLSGNTIYF
CDR3 DNA: TGTGCCTGGAGTCCGCTATCTGGAAACACCATATATTTT

V gene: TRBV10-3
D gene: TRBD1
J gene: TRBJ1-2
clone size: .
CDR3 length: 13
CDR3 protein: CAISRDRDFGYTF
CDR3 DNA: TGTGCCATCTCCCGGGACAGGGATTTCGGCTACACCTTC

V gene: TRBV30
D gene: TRBD1
J gene: TRBJ1-1
clone size: few
CDR3 length: 15
CDR3 protein: CAWSVRGRGVTEAFF
CDR3 DNA: TGTGCCTGGAGTGTACGCGGCAGGGGGGTCACTGAAGCTTTCTTT

V gene: TRBV21-1
D gene: .
J gene: TRBJ2-1
clone size: .
CDR3 length: 13
CDR3 protein: CARTETSYNEQFF
CDR3 DNA: TGTGCCAGGACAGAGACCTCCTACAATGAGCAGTTCTTC

V gene: TRBV18
D gene: .
J gene: TRBJ1-2
clone size: .
CDR3 length: 14
CDR3 protein: CASSPELANYGYTF
CDR3 DNA: TGTGCCAGCTCACCAGAGTTAGCTAACTATGGCTACACCTTC

V gene: TRBV18
D gene: TRBD1
J gene: TRBJ1-5
clone size: .
CDR3 length: 14
CDR3 protein: CASSLDRGNQPQHF
CDR3 DNA: TGTGCCAGCTCACTGGACAGGGGTAATCAGCCCCAGCATTTT

V gene: TRBV2
D gene: TRBD2
J gene: TRBJ2-3
clone size: .
CDR3 length: 19
CDR3 protein: CASSLISLTSGGVKDTQYF
CDR3 DNA: TGTGCCAGCAGTCTCATTTCGCTGACTAGCGGGGGGGTAAAAGATACGCAGTATTTT

V gene: TRBV11-2
D gene: TRBD1
J gene: TRBJ2-1
clone size: .
CDR3 length: 16
CDR3 protein: CASSPRTGTSYNEQFF
CDR3 DNA: TGTGCCAGCAGCCCCAGGACAGGAACCTCCTACAATGAGCAGTTCTTC

V gene: TRBV19
D gene: TRBD1
J gene: TRBJ2-2
clone size: few
CDR3 length: 15
CDR3 protein: CASSIVGQLTGELFF
CDR3 DNA: TGTGCCAGTAGTATAGTGGGACAGCTCACCGGGGAGCTGTTTTTT

V gene: TRBV18
D gene: TRBD1
J gene: TRBJ1-5
clone size: once
CDR3 length: 19
CDR3 protein: CASSPGDRDRGRKYQPQHF
CDR3 DNA: TGTGCCAGCTCCCCAGGCGATCGGGACAGGGGACGCAAATATCAGCCCCAGCATTTT

V gene: TRBV7-3
D gene: .
J gene: TRBJ1-2
clone size: .
CDR3 length: 16
CDR3 protein: CASSLTATVGIGGYTF
CDR3 DNA: TGTGCCAGCAGCTTAACGGCGACAGTGGGAATTGGCGGCTACACCTTC

V gene: TRBV9
D gene: .
J gene: TRBJ1-2
clone size: .
CDR3 length: 13
CDR3 protein: CASSTTSGYGYTF
CDR3 DNA: TGTGCCAGCAGCACCACCTCGGGCTATGGCTACACCTTC